The rows below give T cell receptor beta chains drawn from one sample of a study of T-cell memory formation after mild COVID-19. TCRdb analysed the 5' RACE reads with MiXCR anew, one entry per CDR3 protein. Of hundreds of thousands of distinct CDR3 sequences in the sample, 25% to 30% are singletons; the top ten hold 13%. The sequencing sample was made of PBMCs or a T cell subset sorted from them (not recorded which). Receptors originate from an adult woman who had mild COVID-19 (a few samples of this study predate the infection). Cell type and time point are not known. CDR3s include the opening cysteine and the closing phenylalanine or tryptophan. A D gene is named only where the DNA matches it firmly. A clone size is listed for some rows: how often the clone was seen (once, few, many), or a class if it is expanded.

V gene	D gene	J gene	clone size	CDR3 DNA	CDR3 protein
TRBV29-1	TRBD2	TRBJ2-3	few	TGCAGCGTTGGGGGTACTGAGCGGGATCGGACAGATACGCAGTATTTT	CSVGGTERDRTDTQYF
TRBV24-1	-	TRBJ2-1	once	TGTGCCACCAGTGATCACCAGGGTACTGAGCAGTTCTTC	CATSDHQGTEQFF
TRBV7-9	-	TRBJ2-7	few	TGTGCCAGCAGCTTACCAGTGACCGACTTGTTCTACGAGCAGTACTTC	CASSLPVTDLFYEQYF
TRBV5-1	TRBD2	TRBJ2-7	-	TGCGCCAGCAGCCACCTAGCGGGAAACTACGAGCAGTACTTC	CASSHLAGNYEQYF
TRBV7-9	-	TRBJ2-7	few	TGTGCCAGCAGCTTAGGATATATCGAGCAGTACTTC	CASSLGYIEQYF
TRBV11-2	TRBD1	TRBJ1-1	many	TGTGCCAGCAGAAACTCCGGGACAGGGGGGAACACTGAAGCTTTCTTT	CASRNSGTGGNTEAFF
TRBV20-1	TRBD1	TRBJ2-2	-	TGCAGTGCTCTACAGGGGTGGGCCGGGGAGCTGTTTTTT	CSALQGWAGELFF
TRBV14	-	TRBJ2-7	-	TGTGCCAGCAGCCACGGAACCGAGCAGTACTTC	CASSHGTEQYF
TRBV4-1	-	TRBJ1-1	few	TGCGCCAGCAGCCAAGCAAGTAGGGCCTCCTTT	CASSQASRASF
TRBV29-1	TRBD1	TRBJ2-1	many	TGCAGCGTTGAAGAAAGACAGGGGGTGTACAATGAGCAGTTCTTC	CSVEERQGVYNEQFF
TRBV6-6	-	TRBJ1-2	-	TGTGCCAGCAGTAGAGGCGGGTCTTACGTCTATGGCTACACCTTC	CASSRGGSYVYGYTF
TRBV10-2	-	TRBJ2-2	few	TGCGCCAGCAGTCGGGGGCGGTATAGGGACGGGGAGCTGTTTTTT	CASSRGRYRDGELFF
TRBV27	TRBD2	TRBJ2-1	few	TGTGCCAGCAGTTTGAACGGACTAGCGGGAGGCGCCTACAATGAGCAGTTCTTC	CASSLNGLAGGAYNEQFF
TRBV7-3	-	TRBJ2-3	-	TGTGCCAGCAGCACCCACGGGACCCCGCCAGATACGCAGTATTTT	CASSTHGTPPDTQYF
TRBV9	TRBD2	TRBJ2-3	-	TGTGCCAGCAGCGTAGGATATAGCGGGAGCTCAGATACGCAGTATTTT	CASSVGYSGSSDTQYF
TRBV6-5	TRBD1	TRBJ2-6	many	TGTGCCAGCAGTTACCTAGCCGGATCGACAGGGCACCTATGGGGGGCCAACGTCCTGACTTTC	CASSYLAGSTGHLWGANVLTF
TRBV7-9	-	TRBJ2-7	-	TGTGCCAGCAGCTTCCGACAGCGGCCGTACGAGCAGTACTTC	CASSFRQRPYEQYF
TRBV7-9	TRBD2	TRBJ2-2	few	TGTGCCAGCAGCTCCCCTAGCGGCACCGGGGAGCTGTTTTTT	CASSSPSGTGELFF
TRBV7-6	-	TRBJ1-1	-	TGTGCCAGCAGTTTAGGACACCCGGGGGTAGCTTTCTTT	CASSLGHPGVAFF
TRBV24-1	TRBD1	TRBJ1-1	few	TGTGCCACCAGTGATGGGGCAGGGGGCATAGGTGGCACTGAAGCTTTCTTT	CATSDGAGGIGGTEAFF
TRBV29-1	TRBD1	TRBJ2-5	-	TGCAGCGTTGCCCCCGGGACAGGGGGGGCGGAGACCCAGTACTTC	CSVAPGTGGAETQYF
TRBV29-1	-	TRBJ2-4	few	TGCAGCGTTGTGTACAGGGCGGAAAACATTCAGTACTTC	CSVVYRAENIQYF
TRBV5-4	TRBD2	TRBJ2-3	-	TGTGCCAGCAGCTTGGGGCTAGCGGGAGTGGTAGATACGCAGTATTTT	CASSLGLAGVVDTQYF
TRBV4-1	-	TRBJ2-3	few	TGCGCCAGCAGCCAAGATCGTACGACCACAGATACGCAGTATTTT	CASSQDRTTTDTQYF
TRBV24-1	-	TRBJ2-2	-	TGTGCCACCAGTGGAAGTTGGAGAAGCGGAGTGAACACCGGGGAGCTGTTTTTT	CATSGSWRSGVNTGELFF
TRBV5-1	TRBD2	TRBJ2-5	few	TGCGCCAGCAGCTTAAGCGGGGCTGAGACCCAGTACTTC	CASSLSGAETQYF
TRBV7-2	-	TRBJ2-3	-	TGTGCCAGCAGCTTAATCGGCGGCGTCACAGATACGCAGTATTTT	CASSLIGGVTDTQYF
TRBV30	-	TRBJ1-3	-	TGTGCCTGGAGTGAAGGGGTATATACTACTGGAAACACCATATATTTT	CAWSEGVYTTGNTIYF
TRBV20-1	-	TRBJ1-1	-	TGCAGTGCTTTAGGCCTCCAGGAAGCTTTCTTT	CSALGLQEAFF
TRBV27	-	TRBJ2-5	few	TGTGCCAGCAGTTGGGGACCAAACCAAGAGACCCAGTACTTC	CASSWGPNQETQYF
TRBV6-6	-	TRBJ1-1	-	TGTGCCAGCAGTTACCTGGTTGAAGCTTTCTTT	CASSYLVEAFF
TRBV20-1	TRBD1	TRBJ2-1	once	TGCAGTGCGCGACAGTGGGACAGGGCAGGGAATGAGCAGTTCTTC	CSARQWDRAGNEQFF
TRBV11-1	TRBD1	TRBJ2-7	-	TGTGCCAGCAGCTCCCCGACAGGGTTGGAGGAGCAGTACTTC	CASSSPTGLEEQYF
TRBV7-2	TRBD1	TRBJ1-4	few	TGTGCCAGCAGCTTAACGGCAGGGGGCTATGAAAAACTGTTTTTT	CASSLTAGGYEKLFF
TRBV5-1	-	TRBJ1-1	-	TGCGCCAGCAGCTTGGAATTCGGCGAAGCTTTCTTT	CASSLEFGEAFF
TRBV30	-	TRBJ1-4	-	TGTGCCTGGAGTAGGGGGGTCAATGAAAAACTGTTTTTT	CAWSRGVNEKLFF
TRBV7-2	TRBD1	TRBJ2-1	-	TGTGCCAGCAGCTGGCTGGGACAGGGTTTCAATGAGCAGTTCTTC	CASSWLGQGFNEQFF
TRBV4-3	-	TRBJ2-5	few	TGCGCCAGCAGCCGCGCCGGGACCGGGGAGACCCAGTACTTC	CASSRAGTGETQYF
TRBV6-5	-	TRBJ2-2	few	TGTGCCAGCAGTTACGACCCCCAGGGGGAGGGCCGCGCCGGGGAGCTGTTTTTT	CASSYDPQGEGRAGELFF
TRBV7-9	-	TRBJ1-6	-	TGTGCCAGCAGCTTAGATGGAATACGCTCACCCCTCCACTTT	CASSLDGIRSPLHF
TRBV7-2	-	TRBJ2-1	-	TGTGCCAGCAGCTTCGCCGGGACCACCTACAATGAGCAGTTCTTC	CASSFAGTTYNEQFF
TRBV4-2	TRBD1	TRBJ1-1	-	TGTGCCAGCAGCCGAAGAACAACCGGACAGGGCTCTGAAGCTTTCTTT	CASSRRTTGQGSEAFF
TRBV5-1	-	TRBJ2-1	few	TGCGCCAGCAGCCCCGACCCTGGCCCGGACAATGAGCAGTTCTTC	CASSPDPGPDNEQFF
TRBV9	-	TRBJ2-2	few	TGTGCCAGCAGCGTAGCGGGACTCCCAGCCGGGGAGCTGTTTTTT	CASSVAGLPAGELFF
TRBV24-1	TRBD2	TRBJ2-3	-	TGTGCCACCAGTATGTCCGAGCGGGATTTCACAGATACGCAGTATTTT	CATSMSERDFTDTQYF
TRBV11-2	-	TRBJ2-1	-	TGTGCCAGCAGCTTATCGGGGACTCAAAACTTCTTC	CASSLSGTQNFF
TRBV5-6	TRBD1	TRBJ1-1	-	TGTGCCAGCAGTCCTCCCCGGACAGGGTGGGACACTGAAGCTTTCTTT	CASSPPRTGWDTEAFF
TRBV5-1	TRBD1	TRBJ1-6	few	TGCGCCAGCAGCTCTCAAGGGGACAGAAATTCACCCCTCCACTTT	CASSSQGDRNSPLHF
TRBV7-6	-	TRBJ2-5	-	TGTGCCAGCAGCTTTGAGGTCGGGGAGACCCAGTACTTC	CASSFEVGETQYF
TRBV29-1	TRBD1	TRBJ2-7	-	TGCAGCGTCATATGGCAGGGGGCGAAAGAGCAGTACTTC	CSVIWQGAKEQYF
TRBV11-1	-	TRBJ2-1	-	TGTGCCAGCACACCTCATGGGGCGGCCCAAAATGAGCAGTTCTTC	CASTPHGAAQNEQFF
TRBV5-8	-	TRBJ2-7	-	TGTGCCAGCAGCCCCGGAGATCCCTCCTACGAGCAGTACTTC	CASSPGDPSYEQYF